A selection of T cell receptor beta chains follows, all from one sample in a study of blood T cell repertoires in COVID-19. The repertoire was sequenced with immunoSEQ multiplex PCR; TCRdb's copy has only in-frame clones and lacks some. This sample yields a few hundred thousand clones, of which roughly 88% are seen a single time; 1.4% belongs to the top ten. Sequenced material: peripheral blood. These receptors originate from a woman between 35 and 50 years old who had recovered from COVID-19. Both conserved end residues are part of each CDR3. A D gene is named only where the DNA matches it firmly. Clone size, where shown, is once, few, many, or a class for clones that have expanded.

abundance,d_gene,j_gene,v_gene,CDR3aa,CDR3nt
NA,TRBD1,TRBJ1-1,TRBV30,CAWNRGQATEAFF,TGTGCCTGGAATCGAGGACAGGCCACTGAAGCTTTCTTT
NA,TRBD1,TRBJ1-2,TRBV18,CASSPTGQGTSSYGYTF,TGTGCCAGCTCACCGACGGGACAGGGAACTTCGAGCTATGGCTACACCTTC
NA,NA,TRBJ2-6,TRBV4-3,CASSRQGMGAGANVLTF,TGCGCCAGCTCACGCCAGGGGATGGGCGCTGGGGCCAACGTCCTGACTTTC
once,TRBD1,TRBJ2-5,TRBV20-1,CSASSTGGSYETQYF,TGCAGTGCTAGTTCGACAGGGGGTTCGTATGAGACCCAGTACTTC
NA,TRBD2,TRBJ2-3,TRBV28,CASRIAGSTDTQYF,TGTGCCAGCAGAATAGCGGGGAGTACAGATACGCAGTATTTT
NA,TRBD1,TRBJ2-5,TRBV11-2,CASSSDRGRETQYF,TGTGCCAGCAGCTCGGACAGGGGGCGGGAGACCCAGTACTTC
NA,NA,TRBJ1-6,TRBV4-3,CASSQDRTAGSPLHF,TGCGCCAGCAGCCAAGATCGAACAGCAGGGTCACCCCTCCACTTT
NA,NA,TRBJ1-1,TRBV19,CASSTGGLTEAFF,TGTGCCAGTAGTACTGGAGGGTTAACTGAAGCTTTCTTT
NA,NA,TRBJ1-2,TRBV9,CASSVDGGAGGGYTF,TGTGCCAGCAGCGTAGATGGGGGCGCGGGGGGTGGCTACACCTTC
NA,TRBD1,TRBJ1-4,TRBV2,CASREQGATNEKLFF,TGTGCCAGCAGGGAGCAGGGGGCAACTAATGAAAAACTGTTTTTT
NA,TRBD1,TRBJ1-1,TRBV6-5,CASSPGQGVYTEAFF,TGTGCCAGCAGTCCAGGACAGGGGGTGTACACTGAAGCTTTCTTT
once,NA,TRBJ1-6,TRBV6-2/TRBV6-3,CASSYSRPADSPLHF,TGTGCCAGCAGTTACTCGCGCCCCGCCGATTCACCCCTCCACTTT
NA,NA,TRBJ1-6,TRBV5-1,CASSHRAGNSPLHF,TGCGCCAGCAGCCACAGGGCAGGGAATTCACCCCTCCACTTT
NA,NA,TRBJ1-2,TRBV29-1,CSVGQANYGYTF,TGCAGCGTTGGACAGGCAAACTATGGCTACACCTTC
NA,TRBD1,TRBJ2-7,TRBV18,CASSPRDRGEQYF,TGTGCCAGCTCACCCCGGGACAGGGGCGAGCAGTACTTC
NA,TRBD1,TRBJ2-1,TRBV29-1,CSVPWGTGFYNEQFF,TGCAGCGTCCCCTGGGGGACAGGGTTCTACAATGAGCAGTTCTTC
NA,NA,TRBJ1-2,TRBV29-1,CSVPSYRQRDVYGYTF,TGCAGCGTGCCATCTTACAGACAGCGAGATGTGTATGGCTACACCTTC
NA,TRBD2,TRBJ2-3,TRBV5-1,CASTPGTSGGRSTDTQYF,TGCGCCAGCACCCCGGGGACTAGCGGGGGGAGGAGCACAGATACGCAGTATTTT
few,NA,TRBJ2-2,TRBV14,CASSQGQINTGELFF,TGTGCCAGCAGCCAAGGGCAGATTAACACCGGGGAGCTGTTTTTT
NA,TRBD1,TRBJ2-1,TRBV10-3,CAISPGQGRPGNEQFF,TGTGCCATCAGCCCCGGACAGGGAAGACCTGGCAATGAGCAGTTCTTC
NA,TRBD2,TRBJ2-2,TRBV13,CASSGLAGVRFGELFF,TGTGCCAGCAGTGGACTAGCGGGGGTTCGCTTCGGGGAGCTGTTTTTT
NA,NA,TRBJ2-2,TRBV9,CASSVVYPSGGELFF,TGTGCCAGCAGCGTAGTCTACCCTTCGGGCGGGGAGCTGTTTTTT
NA,NA,TRBJ2-5,TRBV7-2,CASSRGADQETQYF,TGTGCCAGCAGTCGGGGAGCGGATCAAGAGACCCAGTACTTC
NA,TRBD2,TRBJ2-1,TRBV6-2/TRBV6-3,CASSQTSGGGGEQFF,TGTGCCAGCAGTCAAACTAGCGGGGGGGGAGGTGAGCAGTTCTTC
NA,NA,TRBJ1-2,TRBV2,CASSSGGDYGYTF,TGTGCCAGCAGCTCGGGGGGGGATTACGGCTACACCTTC
NA,NA,TRBJ1-4,TRBV4-3,CASSQDSGQALNEKLFF,TGCGCCAGCAGCCAAGATAGTGGGCAGGCGCTTAATGAAAAACTGTTTTTT
NA,NA,TRBJ1-4,TRBV6-6,CASTPWSPGEKLFF,TGTGCCAGCACCCCGTGGTCACCGGGAGAAAAACTGTTTTTT
NA,NA,TRBJ2-7,TRBV30,CAWSEAVFEQYF,TGTGCCTGGAGTGAAGCCGTATTTGAGCAGTACTTC
few,NA,TRBJ1-6,TRBV3-1/TRBV3-2,CASSQKFLESVSPLHF,TGTGCCAGCAGCCAAAAATTTTTGGAGAGTGTTTCACCCCTCCACTTT
NA,NA,TRBJ2-7,TRBV27,CASSQGSFYEQYF,TGTGCCAGCAGTCAGGGGTCTTTCTACGAGCAGTACTTC
NA,NA,TRBJ1-1,TRBV4-3,CASSQGEGLYTEAFF,TGCGCCAGCAGCCAAGGGGAGGGGCTATACACTGAAGCTTTCTTT
NA,TRBD1,TRBJ1-2,TRBV12-3/TRBV12-4,CASSLTGIYGYTF,TGTGCCAGCAGTTTGACAGGGATCTATGGCTACACCTTC